This T cell receptor (beta chain) was captured in a study of T cells after yellow fever vaccination (dated by TCRdb to the late 2010s). Background on the whole study: Libraries from fractions with low cell numbers were prepared with the SMART-Seq v4 Ultra Low Input RNA kit. To follow T-cell clones before and after primary and booster YFV17D yellow fever vaccination, bulk TCR alpha and beta repertoires were sequenced over time. Two healthy male donors, one aged 18 to 30 and one aged 30 to 40 years, made up the cohort. Blood was drawn at multiple timepoints before and after primary and secondary immunization, with bulk PBMC replicates and cell subsets isolated.

Turning to this clonotype: Its binding antigen is unknown. No base quality information exists; no much larger clone differs at one position.

The treatment or condition label for this specimen denotes: live attenuated yellow fever vaccine strain. PBMCs were isolated from peripheral blood using a standard Ficoll-Paque protocol. Dynabeads CD4 and CD8 positive selection kits were used to isolate the CD4 and CD8 T-cell fractions. RNA was extracted with TriZol from bulk PBMCs, CD4 and CD8 fractions, and dextramer-positive and dextramer-negative fractions. Looking up the germline V gene yields CDR1 LGHNA and CDR2 YSLEER. The CDR3, from cysteine to phenylalanine, totals 16 residues. Only the CDR3 part of the read is kept: 48 bases, read in frame from the first base. Relative to germline, V is missing 3 bases and J is missing 0 bases, with 5 bases of the junction outside any gene match. TCRdb records Illumina NovaSeq 6000 as the sequencer. TCR cDNA was synthesized by 5'RACE template switching, which introduced a universal primer site and unique molecular identifiers. Priming for cDNA synthesis came from both the TCR alpha and TCR beta constant segments. Libraries were amplified in two PCR steps, with sample barcodes and sequencing adapters added in the second step. Sequencing of libraries was done on Illumina HiSeq 2500 (2x100 bp) or NovaSeq (2x150 bp). Turning to the authors' computational methods: MIGEC handled demultiplexing of reads and collapsing into UMI consensus sequences, while MiXCR performed V(D)J alignment. Clonotypes responding to the vaccine were identified with edgeR on replicate PBMC samples, with the criteria of FDR below 0.01 and a log2 fold change above 5 up to day 15. Bulk clonotypes were assigned CD4 or CD8 identity according to which sequenced CD4 or CD8 repertoire held them at higher abundance. TCRdb reanalyzed the raw reads on its own, using fastp at Q25 for trimming and MiXCR for clone calling, and kept in-frame beta chains. CDR3 protein sequences are deduplicated, and each keeps its most common genes and DNA. The V and J calls shown here were made by TCRdb, not taken from the authors' results. This sample has approximately 330,000 distinct CDR3 sequences in its table, and about 12% of those were observed once. The ten largest clones take up around 3% of the sample.

Study-wide conclusions, independent of this receptor: The secondary T-cell response was found to be weaker but faster than the primary response, with a peak reached on day 5 rather than on day 15. A small share of clonotypes occurred in both CD4 and CD8 compartments, likely arising from convergent recombination. Computational filtering was needed because FACS-sorted repertoires could contain abundant contaminating clonotypes from the bulk population. The study included only two donors, which limits how far the findings can be generalized. After the booster, most of the clones that had expanded following primary vaccination were detected again (roughly 96% of CD4 and roughly nine tenths of CD8), which suggests that memory was broadly maintained.

The TCR was taken from a young man who received the YFV17D yellow fever vaccine. Material: CD4+ T cells sorted from PBMCs, obtained 15 days after the yellow fever booster vaccination. The chain is encoded by TRBV4-3 joined to TRBJ2-3; TRBD2 aligns with 8 central bases. CDR3 reads: CASSQVTSASTDTQYF. The nucleotides read TGCGCCAGCAGCCAGGTGACTAGCGCTAGCACAGATACGCAGTATTTT.